In its sample, the clone carrying this T cell receptor beta chain was seen many times. The target antigen is unknown. It was 5'RACE with constant-segment primers that produced the TCR alpha and TCR beta cDNA libraries, which carried sample barcodes and UMIs. TCRdb reprocessed the 5' RACE reads via MiXCR and lists one record per CDR3 protein. Counted here are over 30,000 distinct CDR3 sequences, over 9.5% occurring once; the ten biggest clones make up 25% to 30%. This CDR3 is 13 amino acids long. V gave up 10 bases and J gave up 2 bases, with 13 bases separating them. Looked up from germline, CDR1 is MNHEY and CDR2 is SMNVEV (reference sequence). This sample was taken from a study of T-cell memory formation after mild COVID-19. Study summary: Each donor largely had its own TCR clusters. Study-wide findings and caveats: Contracting CD8+ clones were enriched in EMRA, CD4+ mainly in CM and EM. Contracting clones, day 15 to 85, had balanced CD4/CD8, and later expanders favored CD4+.

The clonotype originates from a man aged 18 to 35 who had mild COVID-19 (a few samples of this study predate the infection). Cell type and time point are not known. Material: PBMCs or a T cell subset sorted from them (not recorded which). The chain employs TRBV27 and TRBJ2-3; a possible D gene is TRBD2 (6 bases). In nucleotides, the CDR3 is TGTGCCACCGCGGGGAGAAACACAGATACGCAGTATTTT. Protein sequence: CATAGRNTDTQYF.